The rows below give T cell receptor beta chains drawn from one sample of a study of T cell responses to AZD1222 COVID-19 vaccine. Produced via immunoSEQ multiplex PCR; TCRdb's table is partial and in-frame only. The profile shows around 67,000 clones, roughly 80% of them singletons. The sample consisted of peripheral blood, taken 28 days after the second AZD1222 dose. These receptor sequences come from an adult who received the AZD1222 COVID-19 vaccine. The CDR3 runs from the conserved cysteine through the conserved F or W. The order of the fields is CDR3 length, clone size, V gene, J gene, D gene, CDR3 protein, CDR3 DNA. D genes are given only for firm matches. Rows give clone size only sometimes, using once, few, many, or a class for an expanded clone.

CDR3 length: 13; clone size: few; V gene: TRBV9; J gene: TRBJ2-1; D gene: TRBD1; CDR3 protein: CASSVRGRNEQFF; CDR3 DNA: TGTGCCAGCAGCGTCAGGGGGCGCAATGAGCAGTTCTTC
CDR3 length: 16; clone size: NA; V gene: TRBV5-1; J gene: TRBJ1-1; D gene: NA; CDR3 protein: CASSLGVGGMNTEAFF; CDR3 DNA: TGCGCCAGCAGCTTGGGAGTGGGGGGTATGAACACTGAAGCTTTCTTT
CDR3 length: 16; clone size: NA; V gene: TRBV6-5; J gene: TRBJ1-5; D gene: TRBD1; CDR3 protein: CASSSSGQGVPGPQHF; CDR3 DNA: TGTGCCAGCAGTTCCTCGGGACAGGGTGTCCCGGGGCCCCAGCATTTT
CDR3 length: 15; clone size: once; V gene: TRBV19; J gene: TRBJ1-6; D gene: NA; CDR3 protein: CASSSRGTENSPLHF; CDR3 DNA: TGTGCCAGCAGTAGTAGAGGGACGGAGAATTCACCCCTCCACTTT
CDR3 length: 14; clone size: NA; V gene: TRBV7-8; J gene: TRBJ1-5; D gene: NA; CDR3 protein: CASSLLQNNQPQHF; CDR3 DNA: TGTGCCAGCAGCCTACTCCAGAATAATCAGCCCCAGCATTTT
CDR3 length: 15; clone size: few; V gene: TRBV7-2; J gene: TRBJ2-3; D gene: NA; CDR3 protein: CASSPRGGVTDTQYF; CDR3 DNA: TGTGCCAGCAGCCCCCGAGGGGGTGTCACAGATACGCAGTATTTT
CDR3 length: 14; clone size: NA; V gene: TRBV6-2/TRBV6-3; J gene: TRBJ1-5; D gene: TRBD1; CDR3 protein: CASSATGGSKPQHF; CDR3 DNA: TGTGCCAGCAGTGCTACAGGGGGCTCGAAGCCCCAGCATTTT
CDR3 length: 15; clone size: NA; V gene: TRBV2; J gene: TRBJ2-2; D gene: TRBD1; CDR3 protein: CASSGDREVNGELFF; CDR3 DNA: TGTGCCAGCAGCGGGGACAGGGAGGTAAACGGGGAGCTGTTTTTT
CDR3 length: 16; clone size: NA; V gene: TRBV28; J gene: TRBJ2-5; D gene: NA; CDR3 protein: CASSTLGLRGEETQYF; CDR3 DNA: TGTGCCAGCAGTACGCTAGGGCTGCGGGGCGAAGAGACCCAGTACTTC
CDR3 length: 16; clone size: NA; V gene: TRBV7-8; J gene: TRBJ1-5; D gene: NA; CDR3 protein: CASSFDLPTAGQPQHF; CDR3 DNA: TGTGCCAGCAGCTTTGACTTGCCCACGGCAGGGCAGCCCCAGCATTTT
CDR3 length: 14; clone size: medium-sized; V gene: TRBV4-1; J gene: TRBJ2-7; D gene: NA; CDR3 protein: CASSLWRGPYEQYF; CDR3 DNA: TGCGCCAGCAGTCTCTGGCGGGGGCCCTACGAGCAGTACTTC
CDR3 length: 15; clone size: NA; V gene: TRBV4-3; J gene: TRBJ2-5; D gene: TRBD2; CDR3 protein: CASSQDVGGEETQYF; CDR3 DNA: TGCGCCAGCAGCCAAGATGTTGGGGGGGAAGAGACCCAGTACTTC
CDR3 length: 14; clone size: NA; V gene: TRBV6-1; J gene: TRBJ1-2; D gene: TRBD1; CDR3 protein: CASSETGANYGYTF; CDR3 DNA: TGTGCCAGCAGTGAGACAGGGGCGAACTATGGCTACACCTTC
CDR3 length: 14; clone size: NA; V gene: TRBV5-1; J gene: TRBJ1-6; D gene: NA; CDR3 protein: CASSLPDYNSPLHF; CDR3 DNA: TGCGCCAGCAGCTTACCGGATTATAATTCACCCCTCCACTTT
CDR3 length: 16; clone size: NA; V gene: TRBV28; J gene: TRBJ2-3; D gene: TRBD2; CDR3 protein: CASSLTGGASTDTQYF; CDR3 DNA: TGTGCCAGCAGTTTAACGGGGGGGGCCTCCACAGATACGCAGTATTTT
CDR3 length: 15; clone size: NA; V gene: TRBV28; J gene: TRBJ1-6; D gene: NA; CDR3 protein: CASSLGGVRDSPLHF; CDR3 DNA: TGTGCCAGCAGTTTAGGGGGGGTAAGGGATTCACCCCTCCACTTT
CDR3 length: 13; clone size: NA; V gene: TRBV28; J gene: TRBJ1-5; D gene: TRBD1; CDR3 protein: CASGTGGHQPQHF; CDR3 DNA: TGTGCCAGCGGGACAGGGGGACATCAGCCCCAGCATTTT
CDR3 length: 13; clone size: NA; V gene: TRBV18; J gene: TRBJ2-7; D gene: NA; CDR3 protein: CASSPVEGSEQYF; CDR3 DNA: TGTGCCAGCTCACCAGTAGAAGGGTCCGAGCAGTACTTC